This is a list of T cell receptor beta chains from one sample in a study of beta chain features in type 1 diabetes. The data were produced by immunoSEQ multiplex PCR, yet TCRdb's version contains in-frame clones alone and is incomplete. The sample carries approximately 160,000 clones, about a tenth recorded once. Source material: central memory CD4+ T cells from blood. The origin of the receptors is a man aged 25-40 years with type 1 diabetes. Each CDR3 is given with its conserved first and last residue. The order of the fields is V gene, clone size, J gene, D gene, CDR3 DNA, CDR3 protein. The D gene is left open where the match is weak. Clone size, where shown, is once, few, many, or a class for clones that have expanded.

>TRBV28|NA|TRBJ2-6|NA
TGTGCCAGCACCTCGGGCGGGGTTAGCTCTGGGGCCAACGTCCTGACTTTC
CASTSGGVSSGANVLTF
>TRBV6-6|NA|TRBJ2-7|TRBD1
TGTGCCAGCGTCCAGGGGGTATCCTACGAGCAGTACTTC
CASVQGVSYEQYF
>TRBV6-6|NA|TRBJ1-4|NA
TGTGCCAGCAGTTGGGCGGGGGAAAAACTGTTTTTT
CASSWAGEKLFF
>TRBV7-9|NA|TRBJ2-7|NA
TGTGCCAGCAGCTTAGTAGCGGAGTCCTACGAGCAGTACTTC
CASSLVAESYEQYF
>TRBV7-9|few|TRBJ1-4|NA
TGTGCCAGCGGCGGGGAGCGGAATGAAAAACTGTTTTTT
CASGGERNEKLFF
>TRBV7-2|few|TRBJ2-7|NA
TGTGCCAGCACCTTTCGGGGGGCGGGGGAGCAGTACTTC
CASTFRGAGEQYF
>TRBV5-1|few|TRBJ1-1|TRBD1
TGCGCCAGCAAGAACCAGGGGGCGCGCCCTGAAGCTTTCTTT
CASKNQGARPEAFF
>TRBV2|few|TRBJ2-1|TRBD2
TGTGCCAGCAGTGAATTTACCAGCGGGGCCTACAATGAGCAGTTCTTC
CASSEFTSGAYNEQFF
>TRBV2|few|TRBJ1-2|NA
TGTGCCAGCAGACTTCGACAGGATATCTATGGCTACACCTTC
CASRLRQDIYGYTF
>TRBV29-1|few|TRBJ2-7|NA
TGCAGCGGGTCGGGGGCCTACGAGCAGTACTTC
CSGSGAYEQYF
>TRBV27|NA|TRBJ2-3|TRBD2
TGTGCCAGCAGCCCTAGCGGGAGACGGGCAGATACGCAGTATTTT
CASSPSGRRADTQYF
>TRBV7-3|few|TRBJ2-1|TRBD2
TGTGCCAGCAGCTTAATGGCTAGCGGAGGATACAATGAGCAGTTCTTC
CASSLMASGGYNEQFF
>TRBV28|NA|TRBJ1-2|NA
TGTGCCAGCAGTAACGCGGGGACGGGCTATGGCTACACCTTC
CASSNAGTGYGYTF
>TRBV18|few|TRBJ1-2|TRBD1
TGTGCCAGCTCACCACAGGGGGCGGCGGACTATGGCTACACCTTC
CASSPQGAADYGYTF
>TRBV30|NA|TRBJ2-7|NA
TGTGCCTGGAGTGCCTTTGGGGCACCCGCCTACGAGCAGTACTTC
CAWSAFGAPAYEQYF
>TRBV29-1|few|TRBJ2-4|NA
TGCAGCGTTGACAGCTCTAACGGGGCCAAAAACATTCAGTACTTC
CSVDSSNGAKNIQYF
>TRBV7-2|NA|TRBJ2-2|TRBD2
TGTGCCAGCAGCGACCCGACTAGCGGGAGAAGCGGGGAGCTGTTTTTT
CASSDPTSGRSGELFF
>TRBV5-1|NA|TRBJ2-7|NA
TGCGCCAGCAGCTTGGGGCAATCCCTCTCCGAGCAGTACTTC
CASSLGQSLSEQYF
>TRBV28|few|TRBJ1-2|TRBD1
TGTGCCAGCAGTTCGGCCGATACAACCGGGACAGGAATAGGCTACACCTTC
CASSSADTTGTGIGYTF
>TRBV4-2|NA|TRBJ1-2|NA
TGTGCCAGCAGCCAAGATACGAGGGGACATGAAGGCTACACCTTC
CASSQDTRGHEGYTF
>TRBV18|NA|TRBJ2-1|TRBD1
TGTGCCAGCTCACCCGGGACAGCTAATGAGCAGTTCTTC
CASSPGTANEQFF
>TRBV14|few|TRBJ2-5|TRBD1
TGTGCCAGCAGCAAGAAGACAGGGGAAGAAGAGACCCAGTACTTC
CASSKKTGEEETQYF
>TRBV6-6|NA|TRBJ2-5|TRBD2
TGTGCCAGCAGTCCGGGACTAGCGGGAGGAGGAGAGACCCAGTACTTC
CASSPGLAGGGETQYF
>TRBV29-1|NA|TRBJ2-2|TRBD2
TGCAGCGTCGGACTAGCGGGAGGAACCGGGGAGCTGTTTTTT
CSVGLAGGTGELFF
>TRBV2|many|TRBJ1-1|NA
TGTGCCAGCAGGAAAAGACAGTTGAACACTGAAGCTTTCTTT
CASRKRQLNTEAFF
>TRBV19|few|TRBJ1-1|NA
TGTGCCAGTAGTACCCTCGGGGGTTTGAACACTGAAGCTTTCTTT
CASSTLGGLNTEAFF
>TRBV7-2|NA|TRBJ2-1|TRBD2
TGTGCCAGCAGCCCTGAACTAGCGGGAGTCGGCCACAATGAGCAGTTCTTC
CASSPELAGVGHNEQFF